A single sample gave rise to the 8 T cell receptor beta chains below, sequenced in a study of control samples from healthy donors and cancer patients. The data were produced by immunoSEQ multiplex PCR, yet TCRdb's version contains in-frame clones alone and is incomplete. This sample has more than 65,000 clones, with approximately 86% found just once. Sequenced material: blood. Every receptor here comes from a man aged 55 to 70 in good health.

The chain links TRBV14 to TRBJ2-3; D call uncertain. Per germline, CDR1 SGHDN and CDR2 FVKESK. V was trimmed by 3 bases and J by 1 base, leaving 11 bases between them. The CDR3 has 15 residues. CDR3 in amino acids: CASSQRPQGTDTQYF. The CDR3 DNA is TGTGCCAGCAGCCAGCGGCCACAAGGCACAGATACGCAGTATTTT.

The chain carries TRBV4-3 and TRBJ1-1; no firm D call. Germline V gives CDR1 LGHNA, CDR2 YSLEER. V was cut by 2 bases and J by 8 bases, with 15 bases left in between. CDR3 length equals 14 residues. The CDR3 region has the DNA TGCGCCAGCAGCCAAATCGGTACGGGCAGGGAAGCTTTCTTT. It is translated as CASSQIGTGREAFF.

The V and J genes are TRBV6-1 and TRBJ1-6; no definite D call. The CDR3 sequence is 12 residues long. The germline V gene encodes CDR1 MNHNS and CDR2 SASEGT. V lost 2 bases, J lost 8 bases, and 4 bases lay in between. CDR3 amino acids: CASSETDSPLHF. The CDR3, as DNA: TGTGCCAGCAGTGAAACAGATTCACCCCTCCACTTT.

This clone was recorded many times. The CDR3 spells CASMNTLLSGNTIYF. DNA for the CDR3: TGTGCCAGTATGAATACCCTCCTCTCTGGAAACACCATATATTTT. The V call is TRBV19, the J call TRBJ1-3, with unresolved D. Germline CDR1 reads LNHDA; CDR2 reads SQIVND (reference sequence). The CDR3 extends over 15 amino acids. V lost 7 bases and J 0 bases, leaving 13 bases between the germline ends.

The chain recombines TRBV12-2 with TRBJ2-7. TRBV12-2 represents a pseudogene. The CDR3 sequence is 12 residues long. DNA for the CDR3: TGTGCAAGTCGCTTTGGACCCTACGAGCAGTACTTC. It specifies CASRFGPYEQYF.

This clone was seen just once. The chain combines TRBV18 with TRBJ2-7, with D possibly matching TRBD2 (6 bases). CDR1 is KGHSH, CDR2 LQKENI, per germline. The CDR3 length is 16 residues. The ends were cut back, 6 bases at V and 0 bases at J, with 18 bases in the middle. The CDR3 region has the DNA TGTGCCAGCTCCCCCACTATCAGGAGGGGCTCCTACGAGCAGTACTTC. It codes for CASSPTIRRGSYEQYF. Based on the CDR3 plus reference TRBV18 and TRBJ2-7, the full variable domain is NAGVMQNPRHLVRRRGQEARLRCSPMKGHSHVYWYRQLPEEGLKFMVYLQKENIIDESGMPKERFSAEFPKEGPSILRIQQVVRGDSAAYFCASSPTIRRGSYEQYFGPGTRLTVT.

This rearrangement joins TRBV4-2 to TRBJ2-1, with TRBD2 identical over 10 bases. The CDR3 is 20 amino acids. Germline V gene sequence: CDR1 LGHNA, CDR2 YNFKEQ. The V and J ends lost 0 bases and 7 bases, in that order; junction bases with no gene match: 18. CDR3 sequence: CASSQDLLAGYSLRGNEQFF. CDR3 coding DNA: TGTGCCAGCAGCCAAGATCTACTAGCGGGATATTCGTTGCGAGGAAATGAGCAGTTCTTC.

This sequence joins TRBV5-4 and TRBJ1-1; TRBD1 matches 9 bases. Losses at the gene ends were 5 bases for V and 0 bases for J; bases not matched to a gene: 8. The CDR3 runs to 16 residues. CDR1 and CDR2 (germline): SGHNT, YYREEE (reference sequence). The CDR3 loop reads CASRPDRGAMNTEAFF. In DNA form, the CDR3 reads TGTGCCAGCAGACCGGACAGGGGCGCGATGAACACTGAAGCTTTCTTT.